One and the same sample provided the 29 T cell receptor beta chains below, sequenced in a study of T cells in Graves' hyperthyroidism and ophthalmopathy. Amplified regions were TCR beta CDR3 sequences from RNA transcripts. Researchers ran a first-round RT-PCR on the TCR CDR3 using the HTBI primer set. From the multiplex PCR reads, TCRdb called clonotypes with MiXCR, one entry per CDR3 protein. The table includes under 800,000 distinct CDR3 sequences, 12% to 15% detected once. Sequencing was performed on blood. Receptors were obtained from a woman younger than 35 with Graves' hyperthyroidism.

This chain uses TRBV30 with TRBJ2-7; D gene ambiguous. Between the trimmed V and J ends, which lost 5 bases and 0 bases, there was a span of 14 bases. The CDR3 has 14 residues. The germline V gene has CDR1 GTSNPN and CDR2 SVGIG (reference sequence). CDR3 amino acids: CAWSPGPNSYEQYF. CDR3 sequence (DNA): TGTGCCTGGTCCCCAGGACCGAACTCCTACGAGCAGTACTTC.

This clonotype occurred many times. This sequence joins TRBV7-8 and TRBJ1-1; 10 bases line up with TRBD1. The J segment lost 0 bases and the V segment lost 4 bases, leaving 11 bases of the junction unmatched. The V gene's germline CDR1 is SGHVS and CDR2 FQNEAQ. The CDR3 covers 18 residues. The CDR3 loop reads CASSWDRGGLRLNTEAFF. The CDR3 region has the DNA TGTGCCAGCAGCTGGGACAGGGGAGGGCTGAGACTGAACACTGAAGCTTTCTTT.

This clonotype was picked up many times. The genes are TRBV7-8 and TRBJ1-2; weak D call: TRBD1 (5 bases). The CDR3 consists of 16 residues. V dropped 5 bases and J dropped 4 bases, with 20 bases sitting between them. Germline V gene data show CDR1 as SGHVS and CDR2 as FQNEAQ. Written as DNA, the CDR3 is TGTGCCAGCAGCCTCAGCTATTTAGGGACGGGCTATGGCTACACCTTC. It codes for CASSLSYLGTGYGYTF.

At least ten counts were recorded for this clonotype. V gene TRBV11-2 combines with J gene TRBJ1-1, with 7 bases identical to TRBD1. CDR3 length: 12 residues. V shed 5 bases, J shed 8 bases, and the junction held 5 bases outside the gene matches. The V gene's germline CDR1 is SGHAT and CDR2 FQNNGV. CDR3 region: CASSAGTAEAFF. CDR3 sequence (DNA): TGTGCCAGCAGCGCTGGGACAGCAGAAGCTTTCTTT.

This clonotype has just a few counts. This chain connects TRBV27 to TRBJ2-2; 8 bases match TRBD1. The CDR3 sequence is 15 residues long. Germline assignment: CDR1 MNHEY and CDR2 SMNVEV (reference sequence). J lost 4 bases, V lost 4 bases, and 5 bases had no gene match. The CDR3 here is CASSSQGATTGELFF. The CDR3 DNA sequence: TGTGCCAGCAGTTCGCAGGGGGCGACCACCGGGGAGCTGTTTTTT.

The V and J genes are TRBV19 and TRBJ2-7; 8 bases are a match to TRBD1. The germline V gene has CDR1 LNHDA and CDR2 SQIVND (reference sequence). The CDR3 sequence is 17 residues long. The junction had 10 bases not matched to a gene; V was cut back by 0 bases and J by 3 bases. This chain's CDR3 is CASSIDPSRTGIYEQYF. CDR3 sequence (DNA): TGTGCCAGTAGTATAGATCCCAGCCGGACAGGGATCTACGAGCAGTACTTC.

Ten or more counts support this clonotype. CDR3 bases: TGCGCCAGCAGTGAGTCGGGAGAGGTGGCAGGGGAGCTGTTTTTT. Its protein is CASSESGEVAGELFF. This chain connects TRBV10-2 to TRBJ2-2, with D possibly being TRBD2 (5 bases). The CDR3 has 15 amino acids. Germline V lookup: CDR1 WSHSY, CDR2 SAAADI. The V gene lost 0 bases and the J gene lost 8 bases, with 13 bases spanning the gap.

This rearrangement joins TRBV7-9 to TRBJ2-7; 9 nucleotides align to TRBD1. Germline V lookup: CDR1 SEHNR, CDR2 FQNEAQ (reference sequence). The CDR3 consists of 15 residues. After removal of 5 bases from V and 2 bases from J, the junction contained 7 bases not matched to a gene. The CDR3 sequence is CASSRWTGDTYEQYF. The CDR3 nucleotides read TGTGCCAGCAGCCGATGGACAGGGGATACCTACGAGCAGTACTTC. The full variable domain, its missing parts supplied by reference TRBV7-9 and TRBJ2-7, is DTGVSQNPRHKITKRGQNVTFRCDPISEHNRLYWYRQTLGQGPEFLTYFQNEAQLEKSRLLSDRFSAERPKGSFSTLEIQRTEQGDSAMYLCASSRWTGDTYEQYFGPGTRLTVT.

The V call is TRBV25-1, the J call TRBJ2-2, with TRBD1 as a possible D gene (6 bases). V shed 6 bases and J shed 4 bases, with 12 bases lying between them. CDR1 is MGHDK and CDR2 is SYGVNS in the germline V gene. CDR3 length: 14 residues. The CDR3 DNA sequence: TGTGCCAGCAGGCAGGGGCGACGCACCGGGGAGCTGTTTTTT. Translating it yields CASRQGRRTGELFF.

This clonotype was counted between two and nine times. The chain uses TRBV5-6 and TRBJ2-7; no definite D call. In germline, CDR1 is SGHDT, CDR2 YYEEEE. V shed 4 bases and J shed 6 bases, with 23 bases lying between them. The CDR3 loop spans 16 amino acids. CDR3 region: CASSPNSGPLASEQYF. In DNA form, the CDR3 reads TGTGCCAGCAGCCCCAACTCCGGGCCCTTGGCCTCCGAGCAGTACTTC.

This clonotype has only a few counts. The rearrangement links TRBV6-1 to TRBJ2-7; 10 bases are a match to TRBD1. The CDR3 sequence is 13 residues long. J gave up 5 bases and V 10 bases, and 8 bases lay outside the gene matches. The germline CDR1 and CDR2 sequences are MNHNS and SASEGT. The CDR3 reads CATTGQGFHEQYF. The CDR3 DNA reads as TGTGCCACTACGGGACAGGGGTTCCACGAGCAGTACTTC.

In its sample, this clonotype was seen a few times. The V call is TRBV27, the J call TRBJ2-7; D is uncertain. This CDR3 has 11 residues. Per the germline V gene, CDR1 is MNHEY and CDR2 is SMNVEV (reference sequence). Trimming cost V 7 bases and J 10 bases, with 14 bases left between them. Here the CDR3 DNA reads TGTGCCAGCACCTATGGAGTGGAACAGTACTTC. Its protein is CASTYGVEQYF.

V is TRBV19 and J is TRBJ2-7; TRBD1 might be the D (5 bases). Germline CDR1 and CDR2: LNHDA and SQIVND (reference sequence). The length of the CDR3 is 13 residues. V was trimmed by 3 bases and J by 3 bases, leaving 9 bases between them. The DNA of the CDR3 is TGTGCCAGTAGTATGGACATCCTCTACGAGCAGTACTTC. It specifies CASSMDILYEQYF. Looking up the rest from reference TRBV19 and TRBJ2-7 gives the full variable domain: DGGITQSPKYLFRKEGQNVTLSCEQNLNHDAMYWYRQDPGQGLRLIYYSQIVNDFQKGDIAEGYSVSREKKESFPLTVTSAQKNPTAFYLCASSMDILYEQYFGPGTRLTVT.

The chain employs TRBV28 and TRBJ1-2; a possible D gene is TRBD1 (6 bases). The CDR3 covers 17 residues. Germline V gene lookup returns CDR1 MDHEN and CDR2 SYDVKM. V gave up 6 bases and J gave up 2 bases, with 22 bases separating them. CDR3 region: CASSYLRRDKFNYGYTF. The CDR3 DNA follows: TGTGCCAGCAGCTACCTTAGACGGGACAAGTTCAACTATGGCTACACCTTC.

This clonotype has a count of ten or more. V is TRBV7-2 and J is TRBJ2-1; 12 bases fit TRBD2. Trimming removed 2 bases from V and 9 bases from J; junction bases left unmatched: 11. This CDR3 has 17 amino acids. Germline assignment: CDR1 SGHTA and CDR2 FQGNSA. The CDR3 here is CASSLRTSGMSRSEQFF. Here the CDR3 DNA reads TGTGCCAGCAGCTTAAGGACTAGCGGGATGAGTCGGAGTGAGCAGTTCTTC.

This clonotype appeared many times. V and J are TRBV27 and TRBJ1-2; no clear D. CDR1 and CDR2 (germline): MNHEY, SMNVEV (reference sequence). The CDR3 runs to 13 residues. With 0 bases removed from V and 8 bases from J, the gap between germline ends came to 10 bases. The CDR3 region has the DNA TGTGCCAGCAGTTTATCGGGTACGGGGGGCTACACCTTC. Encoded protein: CASSLSGTGGYTF.

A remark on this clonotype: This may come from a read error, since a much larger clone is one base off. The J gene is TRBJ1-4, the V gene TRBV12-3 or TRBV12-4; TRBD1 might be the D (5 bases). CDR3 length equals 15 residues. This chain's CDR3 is CASSPPTGGNEELFF. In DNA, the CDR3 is TGTGCCAGCAGTCCCCCAACAGGTGGAAATGAAGAACTGTTTTTT.

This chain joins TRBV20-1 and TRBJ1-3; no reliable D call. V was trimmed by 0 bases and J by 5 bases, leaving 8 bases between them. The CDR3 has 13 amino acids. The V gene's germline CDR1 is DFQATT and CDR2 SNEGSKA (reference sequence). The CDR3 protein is CSARDWRRNTIYF. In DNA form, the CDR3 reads TGCAGTGCTAGAGATTGGCGCAGAAACACCATATATTTT.

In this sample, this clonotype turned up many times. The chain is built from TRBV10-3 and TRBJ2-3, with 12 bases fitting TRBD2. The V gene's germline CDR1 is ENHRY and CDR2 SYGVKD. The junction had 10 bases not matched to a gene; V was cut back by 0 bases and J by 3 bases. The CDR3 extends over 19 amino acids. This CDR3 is CAISESTVSTSGSTDTQYF. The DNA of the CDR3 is TGTGCCATCAGTGAGTCAACCGTCTCGACTAGCGGGAGTACAGATACGCAGTATTTT.

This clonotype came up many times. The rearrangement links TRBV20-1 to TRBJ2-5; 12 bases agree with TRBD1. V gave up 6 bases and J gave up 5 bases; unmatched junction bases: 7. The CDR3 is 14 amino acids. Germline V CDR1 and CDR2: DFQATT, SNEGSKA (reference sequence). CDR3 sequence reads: CSARDRGRGETQYF. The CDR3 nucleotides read TGCAGTGCCAGGGACAGGGGGCGCGGGGAGACCCAGTACTTC.

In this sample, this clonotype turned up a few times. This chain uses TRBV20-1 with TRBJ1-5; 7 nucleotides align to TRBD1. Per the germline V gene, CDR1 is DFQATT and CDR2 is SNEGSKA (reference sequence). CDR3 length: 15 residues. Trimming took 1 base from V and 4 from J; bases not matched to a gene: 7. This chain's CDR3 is CSARVRGQANQPQHF. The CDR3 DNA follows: TGCAGTGCTAGAGTTCGTGGACAGGCTAATCAGCCCCAGCATTTT.

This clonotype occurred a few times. The DNA of the CDR3 is TGTGCCAGCAGCGCCGTTGGGGCCAACGTCCTGACTTTC. Translation gives CASSAVGANVLTF. The chain uses TRBV7-9 and TRBJ2-6; no definite D call. CDR3 length: 13 amino acids. CDR1 SEHNR and CDR2 FQNEAQ come from the germline V gene (reference sequence). V shed 5 bases and J shed 3 bases, with 5 bases lying between them.

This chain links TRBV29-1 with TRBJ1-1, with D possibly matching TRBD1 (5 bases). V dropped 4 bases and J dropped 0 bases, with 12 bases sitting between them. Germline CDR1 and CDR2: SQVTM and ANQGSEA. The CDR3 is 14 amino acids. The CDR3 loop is CSVVVTGVNTEAFF. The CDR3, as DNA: TGCAGCGTTGTTGTAACAGGAGTGAACACTGAAGCTTTCTTT. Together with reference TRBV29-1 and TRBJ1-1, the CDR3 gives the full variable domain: SAVISQKPSRDICQRGTSLTIQCQVDSQVTMMFWYRQQPGQSLTLIATANQGSEATYESGFVIDKFPISRPNLTFSTLTVSNMSPEDSSIYLCSVVVTGVNTEAFFGQGTRLTVV.

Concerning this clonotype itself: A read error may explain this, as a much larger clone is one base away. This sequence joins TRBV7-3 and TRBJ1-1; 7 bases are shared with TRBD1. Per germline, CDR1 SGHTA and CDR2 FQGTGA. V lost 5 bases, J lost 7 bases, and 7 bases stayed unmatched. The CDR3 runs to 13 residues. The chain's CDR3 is CASSRRQGSEAFF. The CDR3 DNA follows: TGTGCCAGCAGCCGTCGACAGGGAAGTGAAGCTTTCTTT.

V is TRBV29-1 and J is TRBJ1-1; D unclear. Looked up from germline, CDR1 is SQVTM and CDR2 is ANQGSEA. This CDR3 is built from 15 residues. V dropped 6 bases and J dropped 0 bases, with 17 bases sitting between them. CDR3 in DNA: TGCAGCGTCCCCCTACCGGGAGGTCTGAACACTGAAGCTTTCTTT. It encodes CSVPLPGGLNTEAFF.

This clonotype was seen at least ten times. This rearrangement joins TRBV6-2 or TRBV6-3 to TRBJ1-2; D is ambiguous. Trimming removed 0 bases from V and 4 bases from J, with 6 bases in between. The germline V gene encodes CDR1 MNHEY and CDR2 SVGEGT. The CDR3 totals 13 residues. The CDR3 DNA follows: TGTGCCAGCAGTTACTCGGTCCTCTATGGCTACACCTTC. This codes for CASSYSVLYGYTF.

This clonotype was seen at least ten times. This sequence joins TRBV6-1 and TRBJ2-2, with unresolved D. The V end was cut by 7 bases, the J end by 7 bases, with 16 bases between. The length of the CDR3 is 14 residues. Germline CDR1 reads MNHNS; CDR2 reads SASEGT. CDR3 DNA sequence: TGTGCCAGCATCAGGAGTGTGAAGGGCGGGGAGCTGTTTTTT. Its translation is CASIRSVKGGELFF.

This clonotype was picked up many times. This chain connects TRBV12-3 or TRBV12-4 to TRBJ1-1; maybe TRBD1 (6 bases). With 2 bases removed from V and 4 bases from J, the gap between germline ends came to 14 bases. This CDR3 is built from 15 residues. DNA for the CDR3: TGTGCCAGCAGTTTATCTGGGGGCGCGGGCACTGAAGCTTTCTTT. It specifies CASSLSGGAGTEAFF.

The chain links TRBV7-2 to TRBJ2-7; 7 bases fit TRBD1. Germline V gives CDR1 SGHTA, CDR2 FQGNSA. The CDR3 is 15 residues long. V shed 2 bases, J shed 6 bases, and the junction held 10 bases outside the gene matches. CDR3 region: CASSLMGDSWAEQYF. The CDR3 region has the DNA TGTGCCAGCAGCTTAATGGGGGACAGCTGGGCCGAGCAGTACTTC.